This T cell receptor beta chain was recovered during a study of shared clonotypes between healthy human individuals. Study-wide results and limits: An anticipated effect of sequencing depth on clonotype sharing among donors was recognized.

The unsorted samples took around 93 million PBMCs to get genomic DNA. Assay execution took place at the deep level. Original methodology: For the immunoSEQ data, sequences were junction-only without quality scores, so filtering differed. Measured with immunoSEQ multiplex PCR; TCRdb has only the in-frame clones, and not every one. V, J and clone size derive from that table, while D and trimming were established from the DNA sequence. The sample gives hundreds of thousands of clones, about four fifths of which show up once; about 13% is in the top ten. To note about this clone: Antigen: not known.

The length of the CDR3 is 15 residues. The germline V gene has CDR1 SGHTA and CDR2 FQGNSA. Trimming took off 1 base at V and 2 bases at J, with 11 bases between the two ends. The receptor was isolated from a woman in her forties in good health. Some clones in this sample may be carry-over from other donors' samples. Sequenced sample: PBMCs. This chain connects TRBV7-2 to TRBJ1-1, with no clear D. The CDR3 protein is CASSLVLRRNTEAFF. CDR3 coding DNA: TGTGCCAGCAGCTTAGTACTAAGAAGAAACACTGAAGCTTTCTTT. The full variable domain, with the rest looked up from reference TRBV7-2 and TRBJ1-1, is GAGVSQSPSNKVTEKGKDVELRCDPISGHTALYWYRQSLGQGLEFLIYFQGNSAPDKSGLPSDRFSAERTGGSVSTLTIQRTQQEDSAVYLCASSLVLRRNTEAFFGQGTRLTVV.